Below are 8 T cell receptor delta chains sequenced from a single sample in a study of Vγ9Vδ2 T cells in congenital toxoplasmosis. cDNA was made by template-switch reverse transcription with TRGC- and TRDC-specific primers in one tube. The TRGC primer was designed to bind both TRGC1 and TRGC2 constant genes. TCRdb redid clone calling on the reads using CATT. The table includes 700 to 900 delta-chain clones, approximately 50% detected once. Sequencing was performed on gamma-delta T cells from blood. Every receptor here comes from a child under 10 years old born to a mother with Toxoplasma gondii infection during pregnancy, either congenitally infected or uninfected (not recorded which).

This clone is large. Other DNA variants within this sample encode the same CDR3. V is TRDV2 and J is TRDJ1; no definite D call. V was pared by 5 bases and J by 0 bases, with 18 bases between. This CDR3 contains 16 residues. Germline CDR1 and CDR2: GEAIGNYY and EKD. DNA of the CDR3: TGTGCCTGTGTGAGCCTAGCCGGGGTTTACACCGATAAACTCATCTTT. It encodes CACVSLAGVYTDKLIF.

For this clone: This may stem from a read error, because a much larger clone lies one nucleotide away. This chain connects TRDV2 to TRDJ3, with 12 bases identical to TRDD3. This CDR3 spans 21 amino acids. Per germline, CDR1 GEAIGNYY and CDR2 EKD. CDR3 sequence: CAGDTVSTLGDTLWDTRQMFF. The CDR3, as DNA: TGTGCCGGTGACACCGTTAGTACTCTGGGGGATACGCTTTGGGACACCCGACAGATGTTTTTC.

As concerns this clone: Given a far larger clone just one base away, this is likely a sequencing read error. In the same sample, other DNA sequences code for this CDR3. The chain combines TRDV2 with TRDJ2; TRDD3 agrees at 8 bases. The germline V gene has CDR1 GEAIGNYY and CDR2 EKD. The CDR3 contains 14 residues. As DNA, the CDR3 is TGCGCCTGTGACACCTGGGGGATGACAGCACAACTCTTCTTT. Protein product: CACDTWGMTAQLFF.

Note on this clone: A single base separates this from a much larger clone, so it may be a read error. V is TRDV2 and J is TRDJ3, with TRDD3 identical over 10 bases. The junction had 14 bases not matched to a gene; V was cut back by 0 bases and J by 4 bases. In germline, CDR1 is GEAIGNYY, CDR2 EKD. This CDR3 is built from 21 residues. The CDR3 coding sequence is TGTGCCTGTGACACCGTTAGTACTCTGGGGGATATGCTTTGGGACACCCGACAGATGTTTTTC. Residues: CACDTVSTLGDMLWDTRQMFF.

This clone rates as large (0.1 to 1%). The chain uses TRDV2 and TRDJ2, with 13 bases fitting TRDD3. The CDR3 is 18 residues long. V shed 3 bases, J shed 2 bases, and the junction held 8 bases outside the gene matches. CDR1 and CDR2 (germline): GEAIGNYY, EKD. Here the CDR3 reads CACDPVLGDTPLTAQLFF. The CDR3, as DNA: TGTGCCTGTGACCCTGTACTGGGGGATACGCCCTTGACAGCACAACTCTTCTTT.

With respect to this clone: The protein that TCRdb holds for this DNA derives from a much larger clone and differs from the translated DNA at residue 12, which likely indicates a read error; the protein shown here is translated from the DNA. There is no J gene call, but TRDV2 is given as the V gene. The CDR3 spans 13 residues. Germline CDR1 and CDR2: GEAIGNYY and EKD. The CDR3 loop reads CACDTWDTRQMIF. In DNA, the CDR3 is TGTGCCTGTGACACCTGGGACACCCGACAGATGATTTTC.

Points on this clone: Only one base separates this from a far larger clonotype, so it likely reflects a read error. Different DNA sequences within this sample yield the same CDR3. This sequence joins TRDV2 and TRDJ3; TRDD3 might be the D (5 bases). The J gene was not available in TCRdb and was assigned here by matching the DNA to germline segments. Germline V lookup: CDR1 GEAIGNYY, CDR2 EKD. Trimming cost V 0 bases and J 0 bases, with 11 bases left between them. CDR3 length equals 18 residues. CDR3 protein: CACDTGYASSWDTRQMFF. The CDR3 DNA reads as TGTGCCTGTGACACCGGATATGCTAGCTCCTGGGACACCCGACAGATGTTTTTC.

This clone appeared a few times. This may be a read error: a much more frequent sequence differs by one nucleotide. This chain links TRDV2 with TRDJ3; 12 nucleotides agree with TRDD3. Trimming removed 0 bases from V and 1 base from J; junction bases left unmatched: 9. Germline CDR1 reads GEAIGNYY; CDR2 reads EKD. The CDR3 runs to 21 residues. CDR3 residues: CACDTELGDTPQSWDTRQMFF. The CDR3 DNA follows: TGTGCCTGTGACACCGAACTGGGGGATACCCCTCAGTCCTGGGACACCCGACAGATGTTTTTC.